This T cell receptor (delta chain) was captured by sequencing in a study of Vδ1+ human thymocytes. Germline CDR1 TSWWSYY, CDR2 QGS. The CDR3 has 24 amino acids. J gave up 0 bases and V 1 base, and 23 bases lay outside the gene matches. Study-level points and caveats: In the thymus, TRG and TRD repertoires looked highly polyclonal with Gaussian CDR3 lengths. TRD repertoires were essentially private, unlike widely shared TRG clonotypes. Despite high sort purity, approximately 20% of thymic T cell receptor delta sequences were Vdelta2.

About this clone: Its antigen is not known.

The sorted cells were CD3+ Vdelta1+ Vdelta2- thymocytes from alphabeta-depleted thymus. Sorted Vdelta1+ thymocytes were roughly 96% to 99.6% pure. Sequences come from RNA converted to cDNA by reverse transcription. Pooled V-gene forward primers with one constant-region reverse primer generated the CDR3 amplicons by multiplex PCR. With CATT, TCRdb re-called clones from the multiplex PCR reads. Here the sample spans about 75,000 delta-chain clones, around 34% being singletons. The clonotype originates from a boy less than two years old who had congenital heart surgery. Sequenced material: Vdelta1+ gamma-delta thymocytes from the thymus. This sample's subset: FACS-sorted CD3+ TCRalphabeta- TCRVdelta1+ TCRVdelta2- thymocytes. The chain couples TRDV1 to TRDJ1; 13 bases are a match to TRDD3. CDR3 sequence (DNA): TGTGCTCTTGGGGAACCTCGGCCCGGGTGCCATACTGGGGGATACGCCCGTTACACCGATAAACTCATCTTT. It yields the protein CALGEPRPGCHTGGYARYTDKLIF.